The 23 T cell receptor beta chains below were found in one sample sequenced in a study of blood T cell repertoires in COVID-19. Sequenced by immunoSEQ multiplex PCR; TCRdb stores in-frame clones only, minus some. The sample carries roughly 240,000 clones, roughly 82% recorded once. The material sequenced was peripheral blood. The receptors originated from a woman aged 80 or over with COVID-19, enrolled during active disease.

V gene TRBV27 combines with J gene TRBJ1-5, with TRBD1 matching over 8 bases. The CDR3 runs 16 residues. V was pared by 0 bases and J by 4 bases, with 5 bases of the junction left unmatched. From germline, CDR1 is MNHEY and CDR2 SMNVEV (reference sequence). DNA for the CDR3: TGTGCCAGCAGTTTATCACGGACAGGGCAGAATCAGCCCCAGCATTTT. Protein: CASSLSRTGQNQPQHF.

This chain connects TRBV18 to TRBJ1-1; perhaps TRBD1 as D (5 bases). Trimming removed 5 bases at V and 6 bases at J, with 16 bases between. Germline V gene data show CDR1 as KGHSH and CDR2 as LQKENI. CDR3 length: 14 amino acids. In DNA, the CDR3 is TGTGCCAGCTCATCGGGACTTATCTCAGCTGAAGCTTTCTTT. It yields the protein CASSSGLISAEAFF.

V usage is TRBV19 and J usage is TRBJ2-3; D remains unclear. From germline, CDR1 is LNHDA and CDR2 SQIVND (reference sequence). The CDR3 is 11 amino acids. The V end lost 6 bases, the J end lost 6 bases, and 7 bases lay between the germline ends. Here the CDR3 reads CASSLVDTQYF. CDR3 nucleotides: TGTGCCAGTAGCTTAGTTGATACGCAGTATTTT.

The chain has TRBV6-1 and TRBJ2-7, with 10 nucleotides matching TRBD1. Germline V gene sequence: CDR1 MNHNS, CDR2 SASEGT. The CDR3 contains 15 residues. J lost 4 bases, V lost 1 base, and 4 bases had no gene match. The CDR3 loop is CASSEGQGARYEQYF. The DNA for the CDR3 is TGTGCCAGCAGTGAAGGACAGGGGGCAAGGTACGAGCAGTACTTC.

The rearrangement joins TRBV6-5 to TRBJ1-3; unclear D gene. Trimming stripped 0 bases from V and 3 bases from J, with 6 bases between. The CDR3 runs 14 residues. The germline CDR1 and CDR2 sequences are MNHEY and SVGAGI. The CDR3: CASSYSRVGNTIYF. CDR3 sequence (DNA): TGTGCCAGCAGTTACTCCCGGGTTGGAAACACCATATATTTT.

The rearrangement uses TRBV5-1 and TRBJ1-6; 11 bases agree with TRBD1. V was clipped by 0 bases and J by 7 bases; unmatched bases: 3. The CDR3 is 16 residues long. CDR1 and CDR2 from the germline V gene are SGHRS and YFSETQ. The chain's CDR3 is CASSLAGTGGNSPLHF. The CDR3 nucleotides are TGCGCCAGCAGCTTGGCCGGGACAGGGGGAAATTCACCCCTCCACTTT.

This clone was counted between two and nine times. The chain uses TRBV5-1 and TRBJ1-1; tentative D call: TRBD1 (5 bases). The CDR3 is 15 residues long. Trimming took off 0 bases at V and 4 bases at J, with 13 bases between the two ends. Germline CDR1 is SGHRS and CDR2 is YFSETQ. The CDR3 nucleotides read TGCGCCAGCAGCTTGGACCCGGGGGGGATCACTGAAGCTTTCTTT. Protein sequence: CASSLDPGGITEAFF.

The J gene is TRBJ1-1, the V gene TRBV6-5; no clear D. Trimming took 5 bases from V and 7 from J, leaving 11 bases between them. The CDR3 is 12 amino acids. Germline CDR1 reads MNHEY; CDR2 reads SVGAGI. CDR3 in amino acids: CASSRGPIEAFF. The CDR3 DNA reads TGTGCCAGCAGTCGAGGCCCTATTGAAGCTTTCTTT.

The J gene is TRBJ2-3, the V gene TRBV4-1; TRBD2 matches 14 bases. The CDR3 consists of 17 residues. Germline V gene data show CDR1 as MGHRA and CDR2 as YSYEKL. V lost 0 bases and J lost 4; bases outside the gene matches: 3. CDR3 sequence (DNA): TGCGCCAGCAGCCAAGAAGGGACTAGCGGGGGTTCAGATACGCAGTATTTT. Translation gives CASSQEGTSGGSDTQYF.

The genes are TRBV7-9 and TRBJ1-1; maybe TRBD1 (5 bases). CDR3 length equals 16 residues. Germline CDR1 SEHNR, CDR2 FQNEAQ (reference sequence). Trimming shortened V by 6 bases and J by 1 base, and 18 bases separated the two germline ends. The CDR3 loop is CASRLAGGQGNTEAFF. CDR3 sequence (DNA): TGTGCCAGCAGACTAGCAGGTGGGCAGGGGAACACTGAAGCTTTCTTT.

The genes are TRBV30 and TRBJ2-7; 9 bases align to TRBD2. The trim removed 0 bases at V and 5 bases at J, leaving 17 bases unmatched. The length of the CDR3 is 18 residues. The germline V gene has CDR1 GTSNPN and CDR2 SVGIG (reference sequence). The CDR3 protein is CAWSVWNSQGTSRNEQYF. Here the CDR3 DNA reads TGTGCCTGGAGTGTTTGGAATAGTCAGGGGACTAGCCGAAACGAGCAGTACTTC.

The chain couples TRBV3-1 (or the pseudogene TRBV3-2) to TRBJ1-6; perhaps TRBD1 as D (5 bases). Deletions cut 0 bases from V and 6 bases from J, with 9 bases between. The CDR3 covers 15 residues. Germline lookup yields CDR1 LGHDT and CDR2 YNNKEL (reference sequence). In DNA form, the CDR3 reads TGTGCCAGCAGCCAAGACGGACACCCTAATTCACCCCTCCACTTT. Its protein product is CASSQDGHPNSPLHF.

The chain employs TRBV5-1 and TRBJ2-2; 7 bases are a match to TRBD1. V lost 4 bases, J lost 0 bases, and 3 bases stayed unmatched. There are 15 residues in the CDR3. Per the germline V gene, CDR1 is SGHRS and CDR2 is YFSETQ. The CDR3 DNA is TGCGCCAGCAGCATTACAGGGGCGAACACCGGGGAGCTGTTTTTT. It yields the protein CASSITGANTGELFF.

The chain carries TRBV5-1 and TRBJ2-1; TRBD2 agrees at 10 bases. This CDR3 comprises 16 residues. Germline assignment: CDR1 SGHRS and CDR2 YFSETQ. V trimming: 4 bases; J trimming: 6 bases; junction bases outside the gene matches: 10. CDR3: CASSASYSGGANEQFF. CDR3 in DNA: TGCGCCAGCAGCGCGTCCTACAGCGGGGGGGCCAATGAGCAGTTCTTC.

The chain joins TRBV5-1 to TRBJ2-1; TRBD2 agrees at 8 bases. J gave up 7 bases and V 0 bases, and 6 bases lay outside the gene matches. The CDR3 contains 15 residues. Germline assignment: CDR1 SGHRS and CDR2 YFSETQ. CDR3: CASSLAGGSWNEQFF. The CDR3 DNA sequence: TGCGCCAGCAGCTTGGCGGGGGGGTCTTGGAATGAGCAGTTCTTC.

CDR3: CASSPEGSGYGYTF. The CDR3, as DNA: TGTGCCAGCAGCCCAGAGGGTTCCGGCTATGGCTACACCTTC. The chain carries TRBV7-9 and TRBJ1-2, with D unclear. Trimming left V 5 bases short and J 4 bases short, with 14 bases between. CDR1 is SEHNR, CDR2 FQNEAQ, per germline (reference sequence). The CDR3 length is 14 residues. Drawing the rest from reference TRBV7-9 and TRBJ1-2, the complete variable domain is DTGVSQNPRHKITKRGQNVTFRCDPISEHNRLYWYRQTLGQGPEFLTYFQNEAQLEKSRLLSDRFSAERPKGSFSTLEIQRTEQGDSAMYLCASSPEGSGYGYTFGSGTRLTVV.

The genes are TRBV27 and TRBJ2-1; 9 nucleotides line up with TRBD1. This CDR3 contains 11 residues. The germline CDR1 and CDR2 sequences are MNHEY and SMNVEV (reference sequence). V gave up 6 bases and J gave up 15 bases; unmatched junction bases: 6. CDR3 sequence: CASSARDRAFF. As DNA, the CDR3 is TGTGCCAGCAGCGCCCGGGACAGGGCGTTCTTC.

This chain connects TRBV7-2 to TRBJ2-1; D is ambiguous. Germline V gives CDR1 SGHTA, CDR2 FQGNSA. Trimming stripped 5 bases from V and 8 bases from J, with 13 bases between. The CDR3 totals 13 residues. CDR3 sequence: CASSINFGDEQFF. The CDR3 DNA follows: TGTGCCAGCAGCATAAACTTCGGTGATGAGCAGTTCTTC.

The chain carries TRBV20-1 and TRBJ2-3, with TRBD2 identical over 7 bases. CDR1 and CDR2 (germline): DFQATT, SNEGSKA (reference sequence). The CDR3 extends over 15 amino acids. Trimming took 3 bases from V and 4 from J; bases not matched to a gene: 10. Here the CDR3 reads CSASAGTTTPDTQYF. CDR3 in DNA: TGCAGTGCTAGTGCCGGGACTACGACTCCAGATACGCAGTATTTT.

Worth noting for this clone: Different DNA sequences within this sample yield the same CDR3. V gene TRBV6-1 combines with J gene TRBJ1-6, with D uncertain. Trimming shortened V by 2 bases and J by 7 bases, and 6 bases separated the two germline ends. CDR1 is MNHNS and CDR2 is SASEGT in the germline V gene. CDR3 length: 13 amino acids. The CDR3 protein is CASSELRNSPLHF. The DNA of the CDR3 is TGTGCCAGCAGTGAACTGAGGAATTCACCCCTCCACTTT.

The V gene is TRBV11-2, the J gene TRBJ2-1; tentative D call: TRBD2 (5 bases). The CDR3 extends over 12 amino acids. Germline V lookup: CDR1 SGHAT, CDR2 FQNNGV. Deletions cut 6 bases from V and 8 bases from J, with 11 bases between. Here the CDR3 DNA reads TGTGCCAGCAGAGGTCTTAGCGATGAGCAGTTCTTC. Residues: CASRGLSDEQFF. The full variable domain, its missing parts supplied by reference TRBV11-2 and TRBJ2-1, is EAGVAQSPRYKIIEKRQSVAFWCNPISGHATLYWYQQILGQGPKLLIQFQNNGVVDDSQLPKDRFSAERLKGVDSTLKIQPAKLEDSAVYLCASRGLSDEQFFGPGTRLTVL.

The chain combines TRBV3-1 (or the pseudogene TRBV3-2) with TRBJ2-3, with 14 positions matching TRBD2. The V gene end was trimmed by 4 bases and the J gene end by 2 bases; junction bases not matched to a gene: 2. The germline CDR1 and CDR2 sequences are LGHDT and YNNKEL (reference sequence). There are 16 residues in the CDR3. The CDR3 sequence is CASSPTSGGATDTQYF. DNA for the CDR3: TGTGCCAGCAGCCCGACTAGCGGGGGGGCCACAGATACGCAGTATTTT.

The chain uses TRBV19 and TRBJ1-2; D might be TRBD1 (5 bases). Germline CDR1 and CDR2: LNHDA and SQIVND (reference sequence). V shed 5 bases and J shed 4 bases, with 11 bases lying between them. This CDR3 has 13 amino acids. CDR3 in amino acids: CASSSDRTYGYTF. For the CDR3, the DNA is TGTGCCAGTAGTTCCGACAGAACCTATGGCTACACCTTC. Full variable domain (remainder filled in from reference TRBV19 and TRBJ1-2): DGGITQSPKYLFRKEGQNVTLSCEQNLNHDAMYWYRQDPGQGLRLIYYSQIVNDFQKGDIAEGYSVSREKKESFPLTVTSAQKNPTAFYLCASSSDRTYGYTFGSGTRLTVV.